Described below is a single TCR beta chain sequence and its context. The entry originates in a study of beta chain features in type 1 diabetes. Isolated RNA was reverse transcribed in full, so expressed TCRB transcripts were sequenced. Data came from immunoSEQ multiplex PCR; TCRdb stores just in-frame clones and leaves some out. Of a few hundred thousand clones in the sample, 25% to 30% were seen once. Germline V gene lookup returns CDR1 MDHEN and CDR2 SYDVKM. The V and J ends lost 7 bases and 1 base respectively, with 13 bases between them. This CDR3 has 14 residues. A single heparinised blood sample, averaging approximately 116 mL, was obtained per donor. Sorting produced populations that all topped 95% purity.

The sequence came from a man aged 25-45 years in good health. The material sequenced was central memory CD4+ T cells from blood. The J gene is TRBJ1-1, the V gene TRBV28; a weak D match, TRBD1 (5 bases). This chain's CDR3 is CASITLGGNTEAFF. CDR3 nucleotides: TGTGCCAGCATTACACTCGGGGGGAACACTGAAGCTTTCTTT.